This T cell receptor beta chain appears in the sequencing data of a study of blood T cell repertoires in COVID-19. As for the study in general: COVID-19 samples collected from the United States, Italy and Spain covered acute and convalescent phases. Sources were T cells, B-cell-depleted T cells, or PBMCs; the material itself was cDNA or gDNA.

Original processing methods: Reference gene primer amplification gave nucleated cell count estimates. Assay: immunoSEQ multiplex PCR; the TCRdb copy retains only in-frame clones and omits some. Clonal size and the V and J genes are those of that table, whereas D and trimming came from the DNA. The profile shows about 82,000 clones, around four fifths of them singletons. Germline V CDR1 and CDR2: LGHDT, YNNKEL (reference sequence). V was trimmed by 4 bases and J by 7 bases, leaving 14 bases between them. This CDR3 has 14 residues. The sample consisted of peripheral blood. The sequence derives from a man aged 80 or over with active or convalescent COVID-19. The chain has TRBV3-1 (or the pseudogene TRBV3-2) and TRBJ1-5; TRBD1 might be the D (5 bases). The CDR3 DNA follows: TGTGCCAGCAGCCTCCAGGGAGCGGGGCAGCCCCAGCATTTT. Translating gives CASSLQGAGQPQHF.